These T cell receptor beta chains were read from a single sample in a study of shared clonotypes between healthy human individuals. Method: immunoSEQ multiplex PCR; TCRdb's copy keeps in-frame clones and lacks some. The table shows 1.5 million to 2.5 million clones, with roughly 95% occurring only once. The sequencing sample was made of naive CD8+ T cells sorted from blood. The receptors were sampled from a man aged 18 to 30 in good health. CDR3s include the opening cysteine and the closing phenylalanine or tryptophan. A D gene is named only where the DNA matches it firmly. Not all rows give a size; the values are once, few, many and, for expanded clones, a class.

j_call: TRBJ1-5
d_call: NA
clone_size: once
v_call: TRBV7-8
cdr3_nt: TGTGCCAGCAGCTTAGCGCTTGGGGGACTCGGCAATCAGCCCCAGCATTTT
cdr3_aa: CASSLALGGLGNQPQHF

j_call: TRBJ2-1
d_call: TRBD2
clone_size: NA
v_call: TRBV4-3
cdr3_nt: TGCGCCAGCAGCCAAGACTGGCCTAGCGGGGCCGACTCCTACAATGAGCAGTTCTTC
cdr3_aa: CASSQDWPSGADSYNEQFF

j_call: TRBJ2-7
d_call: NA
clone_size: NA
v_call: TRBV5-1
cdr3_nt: TGCGCCAGCAGCTTGTCATGGAGCTACGAGCAGTACTTC
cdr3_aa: CASSLSWSYEQYF

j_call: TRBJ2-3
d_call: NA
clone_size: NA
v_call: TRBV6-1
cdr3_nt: TGTGCCAGCAGTGAAGCGGTTAGCACAGATACGCAGTATTTT
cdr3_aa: CASSEAVSTDTQYF

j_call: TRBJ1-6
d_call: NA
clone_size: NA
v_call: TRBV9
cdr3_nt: TGTGCCAGCAGCGTAGGAGGGAGTAATTCACCCCTCCACTTT
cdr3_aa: CASSVGGSNSPLHF

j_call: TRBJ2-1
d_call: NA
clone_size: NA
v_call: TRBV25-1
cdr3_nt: TGTGCCAGCAGTGGTTCCCGGACTGGCGAGCAGTTCTTC
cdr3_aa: CASSGSRTGEQFF

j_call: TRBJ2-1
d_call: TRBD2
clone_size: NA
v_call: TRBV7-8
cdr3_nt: TGTGCCAGCAGAAGCGGGGGGGTATCAGGGGATGAGCAGTTCTTC
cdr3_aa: CASRSGGVSGDEQFF

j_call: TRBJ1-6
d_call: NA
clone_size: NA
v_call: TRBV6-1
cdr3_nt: TGTGCCAGCAGTGAAAGGCATACAGGGAGCTCCTATAATTCACCCCTCCACTTT
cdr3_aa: CASSERHTGSSYNSPLHF

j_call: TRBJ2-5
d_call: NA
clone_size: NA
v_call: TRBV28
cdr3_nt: TGTGCCAGCAGTTTAACCTGGGGAGCTGAGACCCAGTACTTC
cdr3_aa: CASSLTWGAETQYF

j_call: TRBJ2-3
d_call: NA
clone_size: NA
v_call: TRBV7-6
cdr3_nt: TGTGCCAGCAGCTTAGTCCAGGCCACAGATACGCAGTATTTT
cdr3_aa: CASSLVQATDTQYF

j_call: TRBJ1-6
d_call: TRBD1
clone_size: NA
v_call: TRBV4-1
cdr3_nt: TGCGCCAGCAGCTCGGACAGGGCCCTCCACTTT
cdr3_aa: CASSSDRALHF

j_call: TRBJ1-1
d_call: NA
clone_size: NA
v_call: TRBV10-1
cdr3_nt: TGCGCCAGCAGTGAGTCGATTGGTTTTCCCGAGAACACTGAAGCTTTCTTT
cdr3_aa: CASSESIGFPENTEAFF

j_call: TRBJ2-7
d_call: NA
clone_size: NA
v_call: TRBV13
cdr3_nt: TGTGCCAGCAGCTTAGACGCCTACGAGCAGTACTTC
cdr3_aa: CASSLDAYEQYF

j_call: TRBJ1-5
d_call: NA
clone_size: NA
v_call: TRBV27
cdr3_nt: TGTGCCAGCAGTTTTGGCAGGGGAGGAGATCAGCCCCAGCATTTT
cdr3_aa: CASSFGRGGDQPQHF

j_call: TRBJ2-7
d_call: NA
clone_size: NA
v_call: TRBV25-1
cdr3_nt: TGTGCCAGCAGTGAGCTAACCTACGAGCAGTACTTC
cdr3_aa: CASSELTYEQYF

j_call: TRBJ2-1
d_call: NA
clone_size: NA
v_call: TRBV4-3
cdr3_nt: TGCGCCAGCAGCCAAGGTCATTACAATGAGCAGTTCTTC
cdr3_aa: CASSQGHYNEQFF

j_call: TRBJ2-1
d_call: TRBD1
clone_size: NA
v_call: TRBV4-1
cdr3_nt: TGCGCCAGCAGCCACTCCGGACAGGGTGACAATGAGCAGTTCTTC
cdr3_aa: CASSHSGQGDNEQFF

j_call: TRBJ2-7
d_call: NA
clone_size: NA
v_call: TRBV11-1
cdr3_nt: TGTGCCAGCAGCGGTTACGAGCAGTACTTC
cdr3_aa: CASSGYEQYF

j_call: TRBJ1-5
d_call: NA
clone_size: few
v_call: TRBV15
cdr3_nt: TGTGCCACCAGCTCCCGTCGGTGGGATCAGCCCCAGCATTTT
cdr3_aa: CATSSRRWDQPQHF

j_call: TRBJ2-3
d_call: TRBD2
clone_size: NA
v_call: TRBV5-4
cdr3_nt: TGTGCCAGCAGAGGACTGGCGGGGGGGTTGGATACGCAGTATTTT
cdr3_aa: CASRGLAGGLDTQYF

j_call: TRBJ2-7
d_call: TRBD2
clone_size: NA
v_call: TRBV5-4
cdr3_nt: TGTGCCAGCAGCTTGGACCTAGCGGGAGTGGGCGAGCAGTACTTC
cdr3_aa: CASSLDLAGVGEQYF

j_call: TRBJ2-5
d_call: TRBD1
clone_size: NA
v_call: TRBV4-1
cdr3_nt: TGCGCCAGCAGCCAAATTATTTTTGAGGACAGGGAAATTGAGACCCAGTACTTC
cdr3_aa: CASSQIIFEDREIETQYF

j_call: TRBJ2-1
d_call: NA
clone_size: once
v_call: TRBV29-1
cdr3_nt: TGCAGCGTCCCGGGGGGCGAGCAGTTCTTC
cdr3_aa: CSVPGGEQFF

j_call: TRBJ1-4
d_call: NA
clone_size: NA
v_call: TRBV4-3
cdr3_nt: TGCGCCAGCAGCCAAGATGGCGCAGGGGTTGAAAAACTGTTTTTT
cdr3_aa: CASSQDGAGVEKLFF

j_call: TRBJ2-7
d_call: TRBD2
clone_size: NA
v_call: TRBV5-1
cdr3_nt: TGCGCCAGCAGCGCTCGCAACCTAGCGGGAGGTTCCTACGAGCAGTACTTC
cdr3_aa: CASSARNLAGGSYEQYF

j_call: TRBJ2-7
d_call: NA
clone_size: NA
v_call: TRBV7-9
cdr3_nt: TGTGCCAGCAGCTTAGCCCTCGAGACGGTGGATCTAAAATACGAGCAGTACTTC
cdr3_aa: CASSLALETVDLKYEQYF

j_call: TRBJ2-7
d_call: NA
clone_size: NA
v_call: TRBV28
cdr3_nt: TGTGCCAGCAGTTTAGGGGGTTACGAGCAGTACTTC
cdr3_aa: CASSLGGYEQYF

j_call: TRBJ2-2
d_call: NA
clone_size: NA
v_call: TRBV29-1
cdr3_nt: TGCAGCGTTGTTAGTGCGGCCACCGGGGAGCTGTTTTTT
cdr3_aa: CSVVSAATGELFF

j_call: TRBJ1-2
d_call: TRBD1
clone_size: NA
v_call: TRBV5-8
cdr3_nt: TGTGCCAGCAGCTTCCTTCAGGGGGCTCGGGCGGTGTCTAACTATGGCTACACCTTC
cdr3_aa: CASSFLQGARAVSNYGYTF

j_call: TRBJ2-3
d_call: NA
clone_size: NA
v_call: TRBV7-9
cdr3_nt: TGTGCCAGCAGCCCCGGTAGGGGGAGCACAGATACGCAGTATTTT
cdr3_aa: CASSPGRGSTDTQYF

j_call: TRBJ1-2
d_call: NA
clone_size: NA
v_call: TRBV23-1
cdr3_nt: TGCGCCAGCAGTCAATCTTGGGGCTACACCTTC
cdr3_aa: CASSQSWGYTF

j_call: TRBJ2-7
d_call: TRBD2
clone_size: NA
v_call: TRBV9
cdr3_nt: TGTGCCAGCAGCCCCGGGACTAGCCTCTCCTACGAGCAGTACTTC
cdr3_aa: CASSPGTSLSYEQYF

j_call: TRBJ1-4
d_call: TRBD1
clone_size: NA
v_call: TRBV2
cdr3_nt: TGTGCCAGCAGTGGGACAGGGGGGGAAAAACTGTTTTTT
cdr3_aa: CASSGTGGEKLFF

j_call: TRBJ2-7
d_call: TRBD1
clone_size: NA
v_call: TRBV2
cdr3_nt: TGTGCCAGCAGTGAAGGGACAAGGGGGCATGGGGACGAGCAGTACTTC
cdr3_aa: CASSEGTRGHGDEQYF

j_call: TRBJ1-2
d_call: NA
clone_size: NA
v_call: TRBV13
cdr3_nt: TGTGCCAGCAGCTTCCCCGGGGACCACTATGGCTACACCTTC
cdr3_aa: CASSFPGDHYGYTF

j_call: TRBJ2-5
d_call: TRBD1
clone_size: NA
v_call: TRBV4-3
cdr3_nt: TGCGCCAGCAGCCATCCGGGACAGGGCGTAGAGACCCAGTACTTC
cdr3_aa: CASSHPGQGVETQYF

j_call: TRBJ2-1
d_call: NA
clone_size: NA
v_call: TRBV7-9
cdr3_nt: TGTGCCAGCAGCTCTTGGTCAACGTGGCCCAATGAGCAGTTCTTC
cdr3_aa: CASSSWSTWPNEQFF

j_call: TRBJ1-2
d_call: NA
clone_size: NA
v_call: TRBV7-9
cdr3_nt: TGTGCCGGATTCTACCCACAGGGTCGACCTTCCTATGGCTACACCTTC
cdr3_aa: CAGFYPQGRPSYGYTF

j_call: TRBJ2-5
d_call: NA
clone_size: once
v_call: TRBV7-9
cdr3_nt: TGTGCCAGCAGCTTAGTGGGCAGACAAGAGACCCAGTACTTC
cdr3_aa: CASSLVGRQETQYF

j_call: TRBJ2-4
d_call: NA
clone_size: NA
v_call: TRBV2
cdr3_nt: TGTGCCAGCAGTGAGGGGAGAGGGATAGGCAAAAACATTCAGTACTTC
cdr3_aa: CASSEGRGIGKNIQYF

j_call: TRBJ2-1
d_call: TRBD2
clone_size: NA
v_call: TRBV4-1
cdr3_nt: TGCGCCAGCAGCCAATCTTGGACTAGCGGGTTGGATGAGCAGTTCTTC
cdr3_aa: CASSQSWTSGLDEQFF

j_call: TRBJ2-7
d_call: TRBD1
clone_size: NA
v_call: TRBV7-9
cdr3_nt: TGTGCCAGCAGCCGACCAGGGGGCCACGAGCAGTACTTC
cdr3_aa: CASSRPGGHEQYF

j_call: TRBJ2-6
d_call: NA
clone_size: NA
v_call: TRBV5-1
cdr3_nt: TGCGCCAGCAGCTTGGACCCGAGAGGATGGGGGGCCAACGTCCTGACTTTC
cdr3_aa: CASSLDPRGWGANVLTF

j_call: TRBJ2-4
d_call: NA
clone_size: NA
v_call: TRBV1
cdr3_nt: TGCACCAGCAGCGAATGCGTACTAGCGGAAATCAAAAACATTCAGTACTTC
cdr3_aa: CTSSECVLAEIKNIQYF

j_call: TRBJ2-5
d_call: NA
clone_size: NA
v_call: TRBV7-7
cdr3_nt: TGTGCTAGCAGCCCCTATTTGAGCGGACTGATCCAAGAGACCCAGTACTTC
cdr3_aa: CASSPYLSGLIQETQYF

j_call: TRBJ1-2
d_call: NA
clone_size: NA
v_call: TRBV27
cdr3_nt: TGTGCCAGCAGTTTATTACAACCTCTGGGTACCAACTATGGCTACACCTTC
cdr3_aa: CASSLLQPLGTNYGYTF

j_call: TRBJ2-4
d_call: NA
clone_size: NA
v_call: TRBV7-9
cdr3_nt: TGTGCCAGCAGCGTCGGGACCGCGCTAGCCAAAAACATTCAGTACTTC
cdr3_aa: CASSVGTALAKNIQYF

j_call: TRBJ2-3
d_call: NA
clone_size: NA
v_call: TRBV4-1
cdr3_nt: TGCGCCAGCAGCCAAGATGCCCGGACAGATACGCAGTATTTT
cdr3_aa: CASSQDARTDTQYF

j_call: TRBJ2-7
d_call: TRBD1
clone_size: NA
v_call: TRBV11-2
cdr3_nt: TGTGCCAGCAGCTTACCGGGACAGTTGATCCACGAGCAGTACTTC
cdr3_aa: CASSLPGQLIHEQYF

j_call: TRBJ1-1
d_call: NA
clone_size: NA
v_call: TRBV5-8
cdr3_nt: TGTGCCAGCAGCTTGTTTGTCAGGGACACTGAAGCTTTCTTT
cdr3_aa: CASSLFVRDTEAFF

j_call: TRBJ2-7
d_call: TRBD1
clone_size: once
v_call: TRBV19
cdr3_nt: TGTGCCAGTAGTACTACAGAGACAGGGGACCAGTACTTC
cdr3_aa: CASSTTETGDQYF

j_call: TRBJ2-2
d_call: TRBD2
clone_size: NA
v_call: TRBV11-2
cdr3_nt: TGTGCCAGCAGCGACGGTATAGCGGGCTGGACCGGGGAGCTGTTTTTT
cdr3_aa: CASSDGIAGWTGELFF

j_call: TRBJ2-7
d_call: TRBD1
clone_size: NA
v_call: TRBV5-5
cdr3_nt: TGTGCCAGCAGCTTGCCCGACAGGGCGACTTTCTACGAGCAGTACTTC
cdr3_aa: CASSLPDRATFYEQYF

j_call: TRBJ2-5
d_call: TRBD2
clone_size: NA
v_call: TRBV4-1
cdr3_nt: TGCGCCAGCAGCCAAGGGGTTGGTAGCGGGGGGTACCAAGAGACCCAGTACTTC
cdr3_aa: CASSQGVGSGGYQETQYF

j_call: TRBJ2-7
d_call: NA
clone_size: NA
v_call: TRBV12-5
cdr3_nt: TGTGCTAGTGGTTTGCTAGACAGGTTCAACTACGAGCAGTACTTC
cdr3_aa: CASGLLDRFNYEQYF